The next 27 T cell receptor beta chains were all read from a single sample in a study of blood T cell repertoires in COVID-19. TCRdb keeps only in-frame clones here, not all; method: immunoSEQ multiplex PCR. Of about 350,000 clones in the sample, roughly 90% were seen once. The specimen sequenced was PBMCs or T cells enriched from blood (not recorded which). Receptor source: a woman under 40 who had been exposed to COVID-19.

This chain joins TRBV3-1 (or the pseudogene TRBV3-2) and TRBJ2-3; tentative D call: TRBD2 (6 bases). V dropped 1 base and J dropped 3 bases, with 14 bases sitting between them. The CDR3 is 16 amino acids. The germline V gene encodes CDR1 LGHDT and CDR2 YNNKEL (reference sequence). CDR3 region: CASSQGRVERTDTQYF. The CDR3 DNA sequence: TGTGCCAGCAGCCAAGGGAGGGTTGAGAGGACAGATACGCAGTATTTT.

CDR3 sequence (DNA): TGTGCCAGCAGTTTGTCGGGAAGCTCCTACAATGAGCAGTTCTTC. Residues: CASSLSGSSYNEQFF. V is TRBV6-5 and J is TRBJ2-1, with a tentative D call TRBD2 (5 bases). From germline, CDR1 is MNHEY and CDR2 SVGAGI. The germline V and J ends were trimmed by 4 bases and 0 bases, with 10 bases remaining between them. The CDR3 is 15 amino acids.

The J gene is TRBJ2-7, the V gene TRBV5-5; 8 nucleotides agree with TRBD2. The CDR3 extends over 14 amino acids. Looked up from germline, CDR1 is SGHKS and CDR2 is YYEKEE (reference sequence). V lost 4 bases, J lost 6 bases, and 9 bases stayed unmatched. The CDR3 protein is CASSPGLVLLEQYF. For the CDR3, the DNA is TGTGCCAGCAGCCCGGGACTAGTATTGCTCGAGCAGTACTTC.

This chain connects TRBV3-1 (or the pseudogene TRBV3-2) to TRBJ1-5, with no clear D. CDR1 and CDR2 from the germline V gene are LGHDT and YNNKEL (reference sequence). Trimming cost V 1 base and J 11 bases, with 9 bases left between them. The CDR3 loop spans 12 amino acids. CDR3 nucleotides: TGTGCCAGCAGCCAAGGACGGGGAGCCCAGCATTTT. This encodes CASSQGRGAQHF.

Only one count was recorded for this clone. The chain recombines TRBV5-6 with TRBJ2-6; 7 nucleotides match TRBD1. Trimming took 3 bases from V and 0 from J; bases not matched to a gene: 9. This CDR3 is 18 amino acids long. Per the germline V gene, CDR1 is SGHDT and CDR2 is YYEEEE. CDR3 in DNA: TGTGCCAGCAGCTATCCGGGACAGAAAAGCTCTGGGGCCAACGTCCTGACTTTC. Its protein is CASSYPGQKSSGANVLTF.

There are a few counts of this clone. CDR3 protein: CASSLAVGAEGGYQPQHF. The CDR3 DNA is TGTGCCAGCAGCTTAGCCGTGGGGGCCGAAGGCGGCTATCAGCCCCAGCATTTT. The V gene is TRBV7-9, the J gene TRBJ1-5; perhaps TRBD1 as D (6 bases). Germline assignment: CDR1 SEHNR and CDR2 FQNEAQ (reference sequence). The CDR3 runs 18 residues. Trimming left V 0 bases short and J 5 bases short, with 20 bases between.

This clone was counted only a few times. V usage is TRBV21-1 and J usage is TRBJ2-7; the listed D gene, TRBD2, was not tested against the DNA. TRBV21-1 is listed as a pseudogene. The CDR3 is 14 amino acids. CDR3 region: CASKGLAGVYEQYF. The CDR3 bases are TGTGCCAGCAAGGGACTAGCGGGAGTCTACGAGCAGTACTTC.

This clone has only a few counts. The chain combines TRBV4-2 with TRBJ1-2, with a tentative D call TRBD1 (5 bases). V dropped 3 bases and J dropped 7 bases, with 15 bases sitting between them. The CDR3 is 14 residues long. Germline V gives CDR1 LGHNA, CDR2 YNFKEQ. Written as DNA, the CDR3 is TGTGCCAGCAGCCAGGTGGGGACTTACTCTGGCTACACCTTC. Protein sequence: CASSQVGTYSGYTF.

This sequence joins TRBV28 and TRBJ1-3; D perhaps matches TRBD1 (6 bases). The CDR3 consists of 14 residues. CDR1 is MDHEN and CDR2 is SYDVKM in the germline V gene. V lost 5 bases to trimming and J lost 4 bases, with 12 bases between them. CDR3 DNA sequence: TGTGCCAGCAGTCCCACAGGGTTAGGAAACACCATATATTTT. Translated: CASSPTGLGNTIYF.

As regards this clone: Other DNA sequences in this specimen translate into the identical CDR3. The J gene is TRBJ1-5, the V gene TRBV5-6; 11 bases agree with TRBD1. After removal of 3 bases from V and 7 bases from J, the junction contained 3 bases not matched to a gene. The germline gives CDR1 SGHDT, CDR2 YYEEEE. The CDR3 contains 14 residues. The CDR3 protein is CASSWTGGGQPQHF. DNA for the CDR3: TGTGCCAGCAGCTGGACAGGGGGCGGGCAGCCCCAGCATTTT.

The V call is TRBV4-1, the J call TRBJ2-1; 9 nucleotides line up with TRBD2. J lost 8 bases, V lost 1 base, and 6 bases had no gene match. CDR3 length: 15 residues. Germline V gene sequence: CDR1 MGHRA, CDR2 YSYEKL. CDR3 nucleotides: TGCGCCAGCAGCCAAGGGGCTAGCGGGATGGATGAGCAGTTCTTC. Translated, it gives CASSQGASGMDEQFF.

The chain employs TRBV27 and TRBJ1-4; D is undetermined. Trimming took off 7 bases at V and 0 bases at J, with 21 bases between the two ends. CDR1 and CDR2 from the germline V gene are MNHEY and SMNVEV (reference sequence). CDR3 size: 18 residues. CDR3 sequence: CASIKWAGIGPTNEKLFF. The CDR3, as DNA: TGTGCCAGCATCAAATGGGCGGGAATCGGTCCAACTAATGAAAAACTGTTTTTT.

This clone was seen a single time. The rearrangement links TRBV24-1 to TRBJ2-7; 7 nucleotides line up with TRBD2. Germline assignment: CDR1 KGHDR and CDR2 SFDVKD. The trim removed 3 bases at V and 4 bases at J, leaving 8 bases unmatched. CDR3 size: 15 residues. The DNA of the CDR3 is TGTGCCACCAGTGATGGGCCTAGCGGAGCTTACGAGCAGTACTTC. Translating gives CATSDGPSGAYEQYF.

The rearrangement joins TRBV3-1 (or the pseudogene TRBV3-2) to TRBJ2-7; 9 bases match TRBD2. There are 16 residues in the CDR3. Germline assignment: CDR1 LGHDT and CDR2 YNNKEL (reference sequence). Trimming took 3 bases from V and 1 from J; bases not matched to a gene: 7. Here the CDR3 DNA reads TGTGCCAGCAGCCAGTTCGGCCTAGCGGGATCCTACGAGCAGTACTTC. It yields the protein CASSQFGLAGSYEQYF.

The J gene is TRBJ2-2, the V gene TRBV5-1; TRBD1 aligns across 8 bases. This CDR3 contains 15 residues. The germline gives CDR1 SGHRS, CDR2 YFSETQ. V was clipped by 2 bases and J by 5 bases; unmatched bases: 5. CDR3 in amino acids: CASSFQGAQTGELFF. CDR3 in DNA: TGCGCCAGCAGCTTCCAGGGGGCGCAGACCGGGGAGCTGTTTTTT.

This chain uses TRBV10-1 with TRBJ2-1; perhaps TRBD2 as D (6 bases). With 6 bases removed from V and 2 bases from J, the gap between germline ends came to 23 bases. Germline CDR1 reads WNHNN; CDR2 reads SYGVQD (reference sequence). The CDR3 runs 18 residues. CDR3 coding DNA: TGCGCCAGCAGCCTTACCGCACTAGCTCGGTCCGCCTACAATGAGCAGTTCTTC. Translation: CASSLTALARSAYNEQFF.

The rearrangement joins TRBV28 to TRBJ1-2; a weak D match, TRBD1 (5 bases). V was shortened by 6 bases and J by 4 bases, with 9 bases between the two germline ends. Germline CDR1 and CDR2: MDHEN and SYDVKM. The length of the CDR3 is 12 residues. CDR3 DNA sequence: TGTGCCAGCAGCCCGACAGCCTATGGCTACACCTTC. Translation: CASSPTAYGYTF.

Points on this clone: Other DNA sequences in the sample encode the same CDR3. The chain links TRBV29-1 to TRBJ1-1; tentative D call: TRBD1 (6 bases). V was cut by 5 bases and J by 2 bases, with 9 bases left in between. The CDR3 spans 12 residues. The V gene's germline CDR1 is SQVTM and CDR2 ANQGSEA. This CDR3 is CSVQQGNTEAFF. For the CDR3, the DNA is TGCAGCGTTCAACAGGGTAACACTGAAGCTTTCTTT.

This clone was observed a handful of times. CDR3 DNA sequence: TGTGCCAGCAGTTTAGGGGGGAACTATGGCTACACCTTC. Its translation is CASSLGGNYGYTF. V and J are TRBV28 and TRBJ1-2, with D perhaps TRBD1 (5 bases). V dropped 2 bases and J dropped 2 bases, with 6 bases sitting between them. This CDR3 contains 13 residues. Germline lookup yields CDR1 MDHEN and CDR2 SYDVKM.

The chain couples TRBV3-1 (or the pseudogene TRBV3-2) to TRBJ2-7, with 10 positions matching TRBD2. The ends lost 3 bases at V and 2 bases at J; junction bases unmatched: 4. CDR1 is LGHDT and CDR2 is YNNKEL in the germline V gene (reference sequence). This CDR3 is built from 15 residues. CDR3 nucleotide sequence: TGTGCCAGCAGCCACATAGCGGGAGGCCCCTACGAGCAGTACTTC. This encodes CASSHIAGGPYEQYF.

The chain is built from TRBV10-3 and TRBJ2-7; D is unclear. The CDR3 runs to 14 residues. V was cut by 4 bases and J by 2 bases, with 12 bases left in between. Germline CDR1 ENHRY, CDR2 SYGVKD. CDR3 in DNA: TGTGCCATCAGTGGGGCCGACCGAGCCTACGAGCAGTACTTC. As protein: CAISGADRAYEQYF.

This clone was seen once. V usage is TRBV2 and J usage is TRBJ1-2, with 7 bases identical to TRBD1. V lost 0 bases, J lost 7 bases, and 2 bases stayed unmatched. The CDR3 extends over 13 amino acids. Germline CDR1 is SNHLY and CDR2 is FYNNEI. The CDR3 region has the DNA TGTGCCAGCAGTGAAGCGCCAGGGGGTGGCTACACCTTC. Protein sequence: CASSEAPGGGYTF.

The J gene is TRBJ1-6, the V gene TRBV25-1; D unresolved. The CDR3 runs 14 residues. The V end lost 3 bases, the J end lost 9 bases, and 12 bases lay between the germline ends. The germline gives CDR1 MGHDK, CDR2 SYGVNS. CDR3 region: CASSDTWEGSPLHF. CDR3 nucleotides: TGTGCCAGCAGTGATACCTGGGAGGGTTCACCCCTCCACTTT.

The chain combines TRBV6-5 with TRBJ2-1; 10 nucleotides agree with TRBD2. Trimming cost V 6 bases and J 11 bases; bases outside gene matches: 7. The CDR3 runs to 13 residues. The V gene's germline CDR1 is MNHEY and CDR2 SVGAGI. The CDR3 region is CASRDWTSGKQFF. In DNA form, the CDR3 reads TGTGCCAGCAGGGACTGGACTAGCGGAAAGCAGTTCTTC.

V usage is TRBV18 and J usage is TRBJ2-3; maybe TRBD2 (5 bases). The V end was cut by 6 bases, the J end by 5 bases, with 21 bases between. The CDR3 is 16 amino acids. CDR1 and CDR2 from the germline V gene are KGHSH and LQKENI. CDR3 DNA sequence: TGTGCCAGCTCCCTGATTGGACGCACACTAGTAGATACGCAGTATTTT. It specifies CASSLIGRTLVDTQYF.

The chain employs TRBV18 and TRBJ1-1; 7 bases line up with TRBD1. This CDR3 is built from 13 residues. Germline V gives CDR1 KGHSH, CDR2 LQKENI. The junction had 5 bases not matched to a gene; V was cut back by 6 bases and J by 4 bases. CDR3 nucleotide sequence: TGTGCCAGCTCCCAGGGGGACCGCACTGAAGCTTTCTTT. It is translated as CASSQGDRTEAFF.

This clone was observed a handful of times. The chain combines TRBV6-5 with TRBJ2-7; perhaps TRBD2 as D (6 bases). From germline, CDR1 is MNHEY and CDR2 SVGAGI. The V end lost 0 bases, the J end lost 7 bases, and 19 bases lay between the germline ends. The CDR3 length is 16 residues. The CDR3 coding sequence is TGTGCCAGCAGTTACTCTTTCTCCACCTCCCGGGGGGAGCAGTACTTC. Translating it yields CASSYSFSTSRGEQYF.